This TCR beta chain was found in a study of blood T cell repertoires in COVID-19. Study background: Both acute and convalescent COVID-19 samples were obtained from the United States, Italy and Spain.

V lost 5 bases and J 6 bases, leaving 14 bases between the germline ends. CDR1 is SGHVS and CDR2 is FNYEAQ in the germline V gene. The CDR3 length is 13 residues. Some clones are missing from TCRdb's copy, which holds only in-frame ones; the method was immunoSEQ multiplex PCR. This repertoire shows some 150,000 clones, about nine tenths found once; its top ten account for roughly 0.77%. This receptor was identified in a woman aged 18-29 years who had recovered from COVID-19. Material: PBMCs or T cells enriched from blood (not recorded which). This chain uses TRBV7-6 with TRBJ2-7; maybe TRBD2 (6 bases). The CDR3 reads CASSPRAGGEQYF. CDR3 nucleotide sequence: TGTGCCAGCAGCCCAAGAGCCGGGGGCGAGCAGTACTTC.